This T cell receptor (beta chain) was profiled in a study of cytomegalovirus exposure and HLA in healthy donors. Findings and caveats of the study: Reported results showed that the classifier diagnosed cytomegalovirus status with high specificity and sensitivity. Within an earlier analysis, most TCR beta V segments proved productive either about 90% or about 30% of the time. Roughly even sequencing depth across donors was the assumption behind the presence/absence analyses. Three of the chains that were CMV-associated were confirmed in vitro to be specific for CMV antigens.

60 Vbeta and 13 Jbeta primers were used in PCR. Assay used: immunoSEQ multiplex PCR; TCRdb lists only in-frame clones, some missing. The table has some 130,000 clones, 75% seen once. A word on this clone: Its matching antigen is unknown.

Sequencing used PBMCs. This TCR derives from a man in his thirties or forties in good health and CMV-seronegative.

The CDR3 sequence: CASSFGSPRPGELFF. The DNA of the CDR3 is TGTGCCAGCAGTTTTGGGTCCCCGCGGCCCGGGGAGCTGTTTTTT. The chain is built from TRBV27 and TRBJ1-3; D unresolved. The DNA end is more similar to TRBJ2-2, so the J call may be wrong. This CDR3 is built from 15 residues. Germline assignment: CDR1 MNHEY and CDR2 SMNVEV (reference sequence).